One sample yielded the 11 T cell receptor beta chains listed below, sequenced in a study of T cell repertoires in cytomegalovirus infection. One entry per CDR3 protein, called by TCRdb with MiXCR from the reads. The top ten hold about 20% of the sample, which has about 280,000 distinct CDR3 sequences, about 20% seen once. These receptors lack a known antigen. Sequenced material: cultured PBMCs, taken from culture after CMV antigen stimulation. The receptors derive from a human donor in good health (CMV status not recorded). Some clones in this sample may be carry-over from other donors' samples.

The V and J genes are TRBV6-6 and TRBJ1-2, with 9 bases that match TRBD1. The CDR3 loop spans 14 amino acids. V lost 7 bases, J lost 2 bases, and 5 bases stayed unmatched. Germline V gives CDR1 MNHNY, CDR2 SVGAGI (reference sequence). In DNA, the CDR3 is TGTGCCAGCACCACACAGGGGGCAAACTATGGCTACACCTTC. It codes for CASTTQGANYGYTF.

Only a few counts were recorded for this clonotype. This CDR3 reads CASSLIASEQYF. CDR3 nucleotides: TGTGCCAGCAGTTTAATAGCTTCCGAGCAGTACTTC. The chain has TRBV28 and TRBJ2-7; D uncertain. Per the germline V gene, CDR1 is MDHEN and CDR2 is SYDVKM. This CDR3 has 12 residues. The V gene lost 2 bases and the J gene lost 6 bases, with 8 bases spanning the gap.

This chain connects TRBV30 to TRBJ2-7, with TRBD1 matching over 10 bases. V lost 3 bases, J lost 7 bases, and 9 bases stayed unmatched. In germline, CDR1 is GTSNPN, CDR2 SVGIG (reference sequence). This CDR3 contains 14 residues. CDR3 DNA sequence: TGTGCCTGGAGCCTTAAGGGACAGGGGAGGGAGCAGTACGTC. Its translation: CAWSLKGQGREQYV.

This clonotype came up a few times. V usage is TRBV10-3 and J usage is TRBJ2-1, with TRBD2 matching 10 bases. This CDR3 is built from 14 residues. Germline V lookup: CDR1 ENHRY, CDR2 SYGVKD. Losses at the gene ends were 6 bases for V and 4 bases for J; bases not matched to a gene: 3. CDR3 DNA sequence: TGTGCCATCAGCGGGACTAGCGAATACAATGAGCAGTTCTTC. Its translation: CAISGTSEYNEQFF.

The rearrangement links TRBV28 to TRBJ2-1; maybe TRBD2 (6 bases). The CDR3 contains 11 residues. Trimming cost V 7 bases and J 5 bases, with 6 bases left between them. The germline gives CDR1 MDHEN, CDR2 SYDVKM. The CDR3 reads CASTGDNEQFF. The CDR3 nucleotides are TGTGCCAGCACGGGGGACAATGAGCAGTTCTTC.

This clonotype occurred many times. The rearrangement uses TRBV7-8 and TRBJ2-7; 9 nucleotides agree with TRBD1. CDR1 SGHVS and CDR2 FQNEAQ come from the germline V gene. The CDR3 runs to 14 residues. V dropped 5 bases and J dropped 1; count of bases not matched to a gene: 3. This chain's CDR3 is CASSVGTGSYEQYF. In DNA, the CDR3 is TGTGCCAGCAGCGTCGGGACAGGGTCCTACGAGCAGTACTTC. The full variable domain, with the rest looked up from reference TRBV7-8 and TRBJ2-7, is GAGVSQSPRYKVAKRGQDVALRCDPISGHVSLFWYQQALGQGPEFLTYFQNEAQLDKSGLPSDRFFAERPEGSVSTLKIQRTQQEDSAVYLCASSVGTGSYEQYFGPGTRLTVT.

V and J are TRBV6-6 and TRBJ1-5, with 7 bases aligning to TRBD1. Germline CDR1 reads MNHNY; CDR2 reads SVGAGI (reference sequence). CDR3 length: 17 residues. The J segment lost 2 bases and the V segment lost 4 bases, leaving 11 bases of the junction unmatched. Here the CDR3 reads CASSLGTDLRGNQPQHF. The CDR3 bases are TGTGCCAGCAGTTTGGGGACAGACCTAAGAGGCAATCAGCCCCAGCATTTT.

A few counts support this clonotype. This rearrangement joins TRBV20-1 to TRBJ2-3; 13 bases are a match to TRBD2. Germline trimming cut 5 bases from V and 5 bases from J; bases unmatched to any gene: 4. CDR3 length: 14 amino acids. Germline CDR1 reads DFQATT; CDR2 reads SNEGSKA (reference sequence). The CDR3 DNA sequence: TGCAGTGCTCGGACTAGCGGGAGAGAAGATACGCAGTATTTT. Residues: CSARTSGREDTQYF.

The chain couples TRBV24-1 to TRBJ1-2; D remains unclear. Germline CDR1 KGHDR, CDR2 SFDVKD. This CDR3 region has 11 residues. The V and J ends lost 7 bases and 10 bases respectively, with 12 bases between them. The CDR3 sequence is CATRDSRDYTF. DNA of the CDR3: TGTGCCACCAGAGACTCCCGGGACTACACCTTC.

In this sample, this clonotype turned up a few times. The CDR3 reads CASSLFGGPGETQYF. The DNA for the CDR3 is TGTGCCAGCAGCTTATTCGGGGGTCCGGGAGAGACCCAGTACTTC. The chain joins TRBV7-2 to TRBJ2-5; D may be TRBD2 (6 bases). The CDR3 has 15 amino acids. Per the germline V gene, CDR1 is SGHTA and CDR2 is FQGNSA. V was clipped by 2 bases and J by 4 bases, with 14 bases between them. Filled out from reference TRBV7-2 and TRBJ2-5, the complete variable domain reads GAGVSQSPSNKVTEKGKDVELRCDPISGHTALYWYRQSLGQGLEFLIYFQGNSAPDKSGLPSDRFSAERTGGSVSTLTIQRTQQEDSAVYLCASSLFGGPGETQYFGPGTRLLVL.

This clonotype appeared a few times. The chain has TRBV6-2 or TRBV6-3 and TRBJ2-1; 15 bases agree with TRBD2. V dropped 6 bases and J dropped 7; count of bases not matched to a gene: 4. CDR3 length: 15 residues. Germline V gene data show CDR1 as MNHEY and CDR2 as SVGEGT. As DNA, the CDR3 is TGTGCCAGCAGCCGAGGACTAGCGGGAGGGAATGAGCAGTTCTTC. Its translation: CASSRGLAGGNEQFF.